This TCR beta chain appears in the sequencing data of a study of T cell changes during pregnancy in multiple sclerosis. Assay: immunoSEQ multiplex PCR; the TCRdb copy retains only in-frame clones and omits some. The table has 30,000 to 45,000 clones, around 92% seen once. Germline-derived CDR1 and CDR2 are SNHLY and FYNNEI. This CDR3 region has 10 residues. Trimming took 8 bases from V and 7 from J, leaving 6 bases between them. The TCR was taken from a female donor with multiple sclerosis, enrolled in a pregnancy study. The source was CD8+ T cells from peripheral blood mononuclear cells, collected after pregnancy. The V call is TRBV2, the J call TRBJ2-1; no clear D. The CDR3 loop reads CASPTNEQFF. The DNA of the CDR3 is TGTGCCAGCCCGACTAATGAGCAGTTCTTC.